Given below is one TCR beta chain in context. Its cognate antigen is unknown. The sample originates from a study of EBV T-cell therapy then PD-1 blockade in nasopharyngeal carcinoma. There are 15 residues in the CDR3. The V gene end was trimmed by 0 bases and the J gene end by 4 bases; junction bases not matched to a gene: 2. Germline CDR1 and CDR2: LGHNA and YSLEER. This table comes from immunoSEQ multiplex PCR, and its TCRdb copy is limited to in-frame clones, with some not included. The sample shows about 22,000 clones, approximately 80% of them seen only once. Treatment in this sample: AdE1-LMPpoly-expanded autologous EBV-specific T-cell therapy followed by anti-PD-1 nivolumab.

The TCR was taken from a man aged 40-50 years with nasopharyngeal carcinoma. The chain uses TRBV4-3 and TRBJ2-3, with 9 bases lining up with TRBD2. The source material was CD8+ T cells from blood, sampled at day -245 from a patient whose treatment included autologous EBV-specific T cells and nivolumab. CDR3 amino acids: CASSQDRGGADTQYF. The CDR3 region has the DNA TGCGCCAGCAGCCAAGATCGCGGGGGGGCAGATACGCAGTATTTT.